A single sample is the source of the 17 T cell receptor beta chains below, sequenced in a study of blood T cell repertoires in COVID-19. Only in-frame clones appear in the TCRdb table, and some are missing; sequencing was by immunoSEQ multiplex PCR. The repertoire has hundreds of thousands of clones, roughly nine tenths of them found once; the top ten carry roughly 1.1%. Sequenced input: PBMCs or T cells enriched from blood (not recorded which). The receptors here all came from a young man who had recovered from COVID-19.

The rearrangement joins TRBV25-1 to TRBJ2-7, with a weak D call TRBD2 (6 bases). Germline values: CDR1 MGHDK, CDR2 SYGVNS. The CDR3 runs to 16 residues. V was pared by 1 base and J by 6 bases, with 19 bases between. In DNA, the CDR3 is TGTGCCAGCAGTGAATCAGGCGGGGCAGCAAGCGGCGAGCAGTACTTC. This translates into CASSESGGAASGEQYF.

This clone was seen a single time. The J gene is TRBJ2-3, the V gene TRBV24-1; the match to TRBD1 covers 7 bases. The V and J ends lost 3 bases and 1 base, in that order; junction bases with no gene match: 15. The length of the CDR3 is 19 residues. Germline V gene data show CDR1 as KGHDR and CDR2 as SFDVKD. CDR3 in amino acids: CATSDPSISNTGGTDTQYF. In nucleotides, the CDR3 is TGTGCCACCAGTGATCCATCCATCTCAAATACAGGGGGCACAGATACGCAGTATTTT.

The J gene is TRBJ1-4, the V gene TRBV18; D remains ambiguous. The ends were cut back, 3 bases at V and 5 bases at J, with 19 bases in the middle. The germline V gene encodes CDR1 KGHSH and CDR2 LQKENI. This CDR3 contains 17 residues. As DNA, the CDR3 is TGTGCCAGCTCACCCCAAGCTATTGTGGGAGTAAATGAAAAACTGTTTTTT. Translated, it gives CASSPQAIVGVNEKLFF.

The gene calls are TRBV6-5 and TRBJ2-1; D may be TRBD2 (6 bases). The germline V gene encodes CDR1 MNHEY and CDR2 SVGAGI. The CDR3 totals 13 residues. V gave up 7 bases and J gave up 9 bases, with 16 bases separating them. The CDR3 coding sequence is TGTGCCAGCATGTTGACGGGAGTTAGTGAGCAGTTCTTC. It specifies CASMLTGVSEQFF.

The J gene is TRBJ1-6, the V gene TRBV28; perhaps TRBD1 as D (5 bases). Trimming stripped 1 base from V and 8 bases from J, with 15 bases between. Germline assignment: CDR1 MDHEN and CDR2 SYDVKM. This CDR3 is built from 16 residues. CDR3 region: CASSLYGSQGYSPLHF. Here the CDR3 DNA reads TGTGCCAGCAGTTTATATGGTAGCCAGGGATATTCACCCCTCCACTTT. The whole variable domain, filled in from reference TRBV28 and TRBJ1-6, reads DVKVTQSSRYLVKRTGEKVFLECVQDMDHENMFWYRQDPGLGLRLIYFSYDVKMKEKGDIPEGYSVSREKKERFSLILESASTNQTSMYLCASSLYGSQGYSPLHFGNGTRLTVT.

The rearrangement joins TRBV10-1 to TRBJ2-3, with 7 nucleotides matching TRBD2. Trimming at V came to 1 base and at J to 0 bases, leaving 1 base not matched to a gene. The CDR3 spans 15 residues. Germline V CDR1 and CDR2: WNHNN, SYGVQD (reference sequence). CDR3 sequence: CASSEFSGSTDTQYF. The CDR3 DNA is TGCGCCAGCAGTGAGTTTAGCGGGAGCACAGATACGCAGTATTTT.

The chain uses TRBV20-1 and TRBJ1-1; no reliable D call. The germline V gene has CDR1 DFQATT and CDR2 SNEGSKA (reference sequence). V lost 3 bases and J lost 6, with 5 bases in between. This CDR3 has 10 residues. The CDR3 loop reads CSASRSEAFF. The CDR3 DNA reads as TGCAGTGCTAGTCGTTCTGAAGCTTTCTTT.

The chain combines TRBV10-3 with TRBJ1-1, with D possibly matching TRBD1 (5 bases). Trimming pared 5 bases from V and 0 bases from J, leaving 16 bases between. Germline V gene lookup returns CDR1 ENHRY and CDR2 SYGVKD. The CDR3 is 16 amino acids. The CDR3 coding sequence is TGTGCCATCAGTAAGGGTGATTGGGGCATGAACACTGAAGCTTTCTTT. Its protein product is CAISKGDWGMNTEAFF.

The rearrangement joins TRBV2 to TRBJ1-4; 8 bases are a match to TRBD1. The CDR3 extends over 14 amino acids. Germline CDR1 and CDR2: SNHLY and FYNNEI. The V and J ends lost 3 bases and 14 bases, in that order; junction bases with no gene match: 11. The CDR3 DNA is TGTGCCAGCAGTGAGACCGGGACAGGCACGGATCTGTTTTTT. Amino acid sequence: CASSETGTGTDLFF.

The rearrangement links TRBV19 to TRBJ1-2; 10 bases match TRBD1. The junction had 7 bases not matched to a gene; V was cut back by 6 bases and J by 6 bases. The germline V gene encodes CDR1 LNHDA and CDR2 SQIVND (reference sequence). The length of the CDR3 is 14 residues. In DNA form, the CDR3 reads TGTGCCAGTAGCGCGGGACAGGGGAACAATGGCTACACCTTC. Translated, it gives CASSAGQGNNGYTF.

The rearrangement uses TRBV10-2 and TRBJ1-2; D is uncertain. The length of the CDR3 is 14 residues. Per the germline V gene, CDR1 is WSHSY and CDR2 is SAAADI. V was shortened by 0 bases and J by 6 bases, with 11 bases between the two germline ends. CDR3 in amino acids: CASSESPTSDGYTF. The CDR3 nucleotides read TGCGCCAGCAGTGAGTCCCCGACATCCGATGGCTACACCTTC.

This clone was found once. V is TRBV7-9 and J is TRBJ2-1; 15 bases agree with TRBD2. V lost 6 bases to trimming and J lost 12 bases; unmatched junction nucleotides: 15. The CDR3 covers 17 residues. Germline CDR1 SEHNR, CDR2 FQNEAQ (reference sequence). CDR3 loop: CASRDGQGGLAGGLQFF. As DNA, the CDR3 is TGTGCCAGCAGGGACGGACAGGGGGGACTAGCGGGAGGTCTGCAGTTCTTC. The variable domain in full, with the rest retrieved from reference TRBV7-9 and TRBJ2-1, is DTGVSQNPRHKITKRGQNVTFRCDPISEHNRLYWYRQTLGQGPEFLTYFQNEAQLEKSRLLSDRFSAERPKGSFSTLEIQRTEQGDSAMYLCASRDGQGGLAGGLQFFGPGTRLTVL.

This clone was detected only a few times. The CDR3, as DNA: TGCGCCAGCAGCCAAGAAGTAGCAGTCACAGATACGCAGTATTTT. It translates to CASSQEVAVTDTQYF. The chain uses TRBV4-1 and TRBJ2-3, with D unclear. Germline CDR1 MGHRA, CDR2 YSYEKL. This CDR3 is 15 amino acids long. The germline V and J ends were trimmed by 0 bases and 2 bases, with 9 bases remaining between them.

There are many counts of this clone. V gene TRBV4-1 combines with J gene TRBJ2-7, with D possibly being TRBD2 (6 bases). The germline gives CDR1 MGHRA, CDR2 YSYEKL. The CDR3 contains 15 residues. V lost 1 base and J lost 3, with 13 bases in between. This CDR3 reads CASSQGRGSDYEQYF. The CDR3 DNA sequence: TGCGCCAGCAGCCAAGGGAGGGGATCTGACTACGAGCAGTACTTC.

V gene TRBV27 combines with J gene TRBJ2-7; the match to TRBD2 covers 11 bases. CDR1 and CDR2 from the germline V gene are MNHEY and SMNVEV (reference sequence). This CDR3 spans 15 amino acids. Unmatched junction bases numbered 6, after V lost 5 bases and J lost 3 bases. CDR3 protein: CASSGSGRGGYEQYF. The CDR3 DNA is TGTGCCAGCAGTGGTAGCGGGAGGGGAGGCTACGAGCAGTACTTC.

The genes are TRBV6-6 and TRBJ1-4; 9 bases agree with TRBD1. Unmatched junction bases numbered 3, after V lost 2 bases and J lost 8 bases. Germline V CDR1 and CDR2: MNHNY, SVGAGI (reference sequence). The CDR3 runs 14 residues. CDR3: CASSYTTGGEKLFF. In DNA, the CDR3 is TGTGCCAGCAGTTACACGACAGGGGGGGAAAAACTGTTTTTT.

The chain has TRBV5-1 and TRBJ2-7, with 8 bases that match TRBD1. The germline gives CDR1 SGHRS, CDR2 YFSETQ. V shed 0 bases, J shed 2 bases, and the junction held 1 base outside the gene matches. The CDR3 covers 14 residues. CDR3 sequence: CASSLVGQAYEQYF. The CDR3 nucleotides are TGCGCCAGCAGCTTGGTGGGACAGGCCTACGAGCAGTACTTC.